This TCR beta chain was recorded in a study of T cell responses to AZD1222 COVID-19 vaccine. Sequencing was performed with immunoSEQ multiplex PCR; in TCRdb, only in-frame clones are kept and a portion is missing. The sample yields about 150,000 clones, about 90% seen once. The sequence was collected from an adult who received the AZD1222 COVID-19 vaccine. The sequences come from peripheral blood, collected 28 days after the second AZD1222 dose.

CDR3 region: CASSVGAMNTEAFF. For the CDR3, the DNA is TGTGCCAGCAGCGTGGGTGCTATGAACACTGAAGCTTTCTTT. J is TRBJ1-1 and V is TRBV9; D remains ambiguous. From germline, CDR1 is SGDLS and CDR2 YYNGEE. Trimming shortened V by 2 bases and J by 0 bases, and 8 bases separated the two germline ends. CDR3 length: 14 residues. The whole variable domain, filled in from reference TRBV9 and TRBJ1-1, reads DSGVTQTPKHLITATGQRVTLRCSPRSGDLSVYWYQQSLDQGLQFLIQYYNGEERAKGNILERFSAQQFPDLHSELNLSSLELGDSALYFCASSVGAMNTEAFFGQGTRLTVV.